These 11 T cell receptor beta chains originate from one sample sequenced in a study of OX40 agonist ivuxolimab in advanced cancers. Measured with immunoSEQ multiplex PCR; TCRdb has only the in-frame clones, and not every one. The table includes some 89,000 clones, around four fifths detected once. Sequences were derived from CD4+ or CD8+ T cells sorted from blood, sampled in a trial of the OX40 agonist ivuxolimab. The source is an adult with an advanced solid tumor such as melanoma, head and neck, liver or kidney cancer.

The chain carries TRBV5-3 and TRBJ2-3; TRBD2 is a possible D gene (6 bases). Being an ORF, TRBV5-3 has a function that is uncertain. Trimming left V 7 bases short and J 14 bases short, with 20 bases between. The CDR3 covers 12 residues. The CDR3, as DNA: TGTGCCAGACCGAGGACTATTTTGAGTCGGTATTTT. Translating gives CARPRTILSRYF.

The DNA of the CDR3 is TGTGCCAGCAGCTTAGAGGCAGGGGGGCAGTACTTC. Translation gives CASSLEAGGQYF. The V gene is TRBV7-9, the J gene TRBJ2-5, with D possibly matching TRBD1 (7 bases). V lost 1 base to trimming and J lost 11 bases, with 11 bases between them. This CDR3 comprises 12 residues. Germline assignment: CDR1 SEHNR and CDR2 FQNEAQ (reference sequence).

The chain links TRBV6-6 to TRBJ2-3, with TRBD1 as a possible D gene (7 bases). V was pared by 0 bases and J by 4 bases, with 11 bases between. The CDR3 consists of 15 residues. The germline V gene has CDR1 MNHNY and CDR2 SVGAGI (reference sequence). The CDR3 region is CASSYSEGAPDTQYF. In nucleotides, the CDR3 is TGTGCCAGCAGTTACTCGGAGGGGGCCCCAGATACGCAGTATTTT.

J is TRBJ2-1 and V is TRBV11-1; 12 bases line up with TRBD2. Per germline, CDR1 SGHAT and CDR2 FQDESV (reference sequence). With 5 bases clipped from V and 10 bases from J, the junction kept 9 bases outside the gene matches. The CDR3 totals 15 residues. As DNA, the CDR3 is TGTGCCAGCAGCCCGCTAGCGGGGGGGTCTGGCGAGCAGTTCTTC. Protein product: CASSPLAGGSGEQFF.

The CDR3 bases are TGTGCCAGCAGCTTGAGTGGGGGGCGGGAGACCCAGTACTTC. Its protein product is CASSLSGGRETQYF. The chain uses TRBV7-2 and TRBJ2-5; possibly TRBD1 or TRBD2 for D (6 bases each). Trimming took 3 bases from V and 5 from J, leaving 13 bases between them. The CDR3 runs 14 residues. CDR1 SGHTA and CDR2 FQGNSA come from the germline V gene.

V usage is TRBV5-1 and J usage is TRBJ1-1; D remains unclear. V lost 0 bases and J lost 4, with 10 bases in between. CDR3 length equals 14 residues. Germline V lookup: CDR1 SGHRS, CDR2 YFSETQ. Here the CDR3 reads CASSLAQVGTEAFF. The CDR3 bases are TGCGCCAGCAGCTTGGCGCAGGTGGGCACTGAAGCTTTCTTT.

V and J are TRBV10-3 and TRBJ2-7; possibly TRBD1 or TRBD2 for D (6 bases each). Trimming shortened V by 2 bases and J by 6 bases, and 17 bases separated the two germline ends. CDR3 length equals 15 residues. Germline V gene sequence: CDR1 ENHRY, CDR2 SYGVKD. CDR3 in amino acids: CAISEGGGSLGEQYF. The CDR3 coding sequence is TGTGCCATCAGTGAGGGAGGGGGAAGTTTAGGCGAGCAGTACTTC.

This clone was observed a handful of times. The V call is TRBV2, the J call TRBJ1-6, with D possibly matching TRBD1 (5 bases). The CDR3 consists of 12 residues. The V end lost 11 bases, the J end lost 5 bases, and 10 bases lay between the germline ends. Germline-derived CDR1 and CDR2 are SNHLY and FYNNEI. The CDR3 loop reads CASQQDNSPLHF. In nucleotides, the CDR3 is TGTGCCTCCCAACAGGATAATTCACCCCTCCACTTT.

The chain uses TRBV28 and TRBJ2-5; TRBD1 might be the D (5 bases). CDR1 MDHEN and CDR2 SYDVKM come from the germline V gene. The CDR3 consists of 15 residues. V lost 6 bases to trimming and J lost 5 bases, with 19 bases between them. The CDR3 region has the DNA TGTGCCAGCAGCAACCCAGGGCTAACTAAGGAGACCCAGTACTTC. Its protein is CASSNPGLTKETQYF.

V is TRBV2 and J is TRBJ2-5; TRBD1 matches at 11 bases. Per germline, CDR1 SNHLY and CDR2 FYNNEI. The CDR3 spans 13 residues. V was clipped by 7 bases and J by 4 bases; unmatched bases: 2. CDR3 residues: CASKGTGGETQYF. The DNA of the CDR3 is TGTGCCAGCAAGGGGACAGGGGGAGAGACCCAGTACTTC.

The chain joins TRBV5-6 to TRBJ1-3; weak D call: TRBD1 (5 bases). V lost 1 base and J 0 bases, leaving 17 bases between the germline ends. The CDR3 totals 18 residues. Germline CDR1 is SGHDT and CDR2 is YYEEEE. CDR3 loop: CASSLIGVRDYSGNTIYF. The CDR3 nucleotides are TGTGCCAGCAGCTTGATAGGAGTCCGGGACTACTCTGGAAACACCATATATTTT.